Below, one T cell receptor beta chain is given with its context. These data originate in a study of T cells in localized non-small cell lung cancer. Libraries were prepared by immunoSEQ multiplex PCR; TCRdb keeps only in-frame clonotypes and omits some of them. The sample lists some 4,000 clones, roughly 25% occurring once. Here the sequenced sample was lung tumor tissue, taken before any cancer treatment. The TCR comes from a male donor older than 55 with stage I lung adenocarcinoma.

CDR3 DNA: TGTGCCAGCTCACCACGGCTAGCGGGGTACACCGGGGAGCTGTTTTTT. It encodes CASSPRLAGYTGELFF. The chain joins TRBV18 to TRBJ2-2; 9 bases are a match to TRBD2. The length of the CDR3 is 16 residues. J gave up 3 bases and V 1 base, and 3 bases lay outside the gene matches. Germline V gives CDR1 KGHSH, CDR2 LQKENI.